These 27 T cell receptor beta chains originate from one sample sequenced in a study of OX40 agonist ivuxolimab in advanced cancers. The data were produced by immunoSEQ multiplex PCR, yet TCRdb's version contains in-frame clones alone and is incomplete. The sample comprises some 66,000 clones, roughly 87% of which are singletons, and 2.5% rests with the top ten. The sequencing here drew on CD4+ or CD8+ T cells sorted from blood, taken in a trial of the OX40 agonist ivuxolimab. The receptors stem from an adult with an advanced solid tumor such as melanoma, head and neck, liver or kidney cancer.

This clone was observed a single time. The rearrangement joins TRBV11-1 to TRBJ2-7, with D uncertain. With 2 bases removed from V and 3 bases from J, the gap between germline ends came to 5 bases. The V gene's germline CDR1 is SGHAT and CDR2 FQDESV (reference sequence). This CDR3 comprises 12 residues. The CDR3 protein is CASSLTYYEQYF. DNA for the CDR3: TGTGCCAGCAGCTTAACATACTACGAGCAGTACTTC.

Comment on this clone: At one end, the junction sequence differs from germline, possibly due to a read error. V gene TRBV15 combines with J gene TRBJ2-7; 9 bases are a match to TRBD1. The CDR3 length is 15 residues. Germline V CDR1 and CDR2: LNHNV, YYDKDF (reference sequence). CDR3 region: CATSREEGGTGPMNF. CDR3 DNA sequence: TGTGCCACCAGCAGAGAAGAGGGGGGGACAGGGCCTATGAACTTC.

This clone appeared a few times. The rearrangement links TRBV7-3 to TRBJ1-1; no reliable D call. This CDR3 has 14 amino acids. Germline V gives CDR1 SGHTA, CDR2 FQGTGA. V dropped 2 bases and J dropped 5 bases, with 12 bases sitting between them. The CDR3 nucleotides are TGTGCCAGCAGCTTAGTACCTGAACTGACTGAAGCTTTCTTT. The encoded protein is CASSLVPELTEAFF.

This clone was seen only once. The V call is TRBV7-2, the J call TRBJ1-2; D gene uncertain. Between the trimmed V and J ends, which lost 3 bases and 0 bases, there was a span of 14 bases. Germline loops: CDR1 SGHTA, CDR2 FQGNSA. The CDR3 contains 16 residues. The CDR3 loop reads CASSFTAGTANYGYTF. CDR3 DNA sequence: TGTGCCAGCAGCTTCACCGCAGGAACAGCTAACTATGGCTACACCTTC. The whole variable domain, remainder taken from reference TRBV7-2 and TRBJ1-2, is GAGVSQSPSNKVTEKGKDVELRCDPISGHTALYWYRQSLGQGLEFLIYFQGNSAPDKSGLPSDRFSAERTGGSVSTLTIQRTQQEDSAVYLCASSFTAGTANYGYTFGSGTRLTVV.

The sample holds a few counts of this clone. This chain links TRBV5-4 with TRBJ2-3; TRBD2 is a possible D gene (6 bases). The CDR3 has 13 amino acids. V lost 4 bases and J lost 6, with 12 bases in between. Germline assignment: CDR1 SGHNT and CDR2 YYREEE (reference sequence). DNA for the CDR3: TGTGCCAGCAGCATGCATGGGGGGGATACGCAGTATTTT. This gives the protein CASSMHGGDTQYF.

The rearrangement joins TRBV10-2 to TRBJ1-2; no definite D call. Trimming removed 6 bases at V and 5 bases at J, with 13 bases between. Germline V CDR1 and CDR2: WSHSY, SAAADI. This CDR3 region has 13 residues. In nucleotides, the CDR3 is TGCGCCAGCAGCTCGGGAGCGGGATATGGCTACACCTTC. Its translation is CASSSGAGYGYTF.

This CDR3 is CASTPYGGVIYEQYF. As DNA, the CDR3 is TGTGCCAGCACTCCGTATGGGGGGGTGATCTACGAGCAGTACTTC. This chain connects TRBV2 to TRBJ2-7; 7 bases line up with TRBD2. The CDR3 contains 15 residues. V was pared by 7 bases and J by 3 bases, with 12 bases of the junction left unmatched. CDR1 and CDR2 from the germline V gene are SNHLY and FYNNEI. Looking up the rest from reference TRBV2 and TRBJ2-7 gives the full variable domain: EPEVTQTPSHQVTQMGQEVILRCVPISNHLYFYWYRQILGQKVEFLVSFYNNEISEKSEIFDDQFSVERPDGSNFTLKIRSTKLEDSAMYFCASTPYGGVIYEQYFGPGTRLTVT.

This clone has more than one count but fewer than ten. This rearrangement joins TRBV19 to TRBJ2-7; TRBD1 aligns across 7 bases. The CDR3 loop spans 14 amino acids. V was clipped by 8 bases and J by 0 bases; unmatched bases: 7. The V gene's germline CDR1 is LNHDA and CDR2 SQIVND (reference sequence). CDR3 DNA sequence: TGTGCCAGTGCCAAAGGGACAGTCTCCTACGAGCAGTACTTC. This sequence encodes CASAKGTVSYEQYF.

The chain joins TRBV28 to TRBJ2-3; tentatively, D is TRBD1 (6 bases). Germline CDR1 and CDR2: MDHEN and SYDVKM. V shed 2 bases and J shed 3 bases, with 15 bases lying between them. The CDR3 totals 16 residues. The DNA of the CDR3 is TGTGCCAGCAGTTTAAATCAGGGGATAGGGACAGATACGCAGTATTTT. Translating it yields CASSLNQGIGTDTQYF.

CDR3 nucleotides: TGTGCCAGCAGTTACGGGGCGGGCCAAGAGACCCAGTACTTC. Residues: CASSYGAGQETQYF. The chain carries TRBV6-6 and TRBJ2-5, with D perhaps matching TRBD1 or TRBD2 (5 bases each). The CDR3 spans 14 residues. Between the trimmed V and J ends, which lost 2 bases and 1 base, there was a span of 8 bases. The V gene's germline CDR1 is MNHNY and CDR2 SVGAGI (reference sequence).

This sequence joins TRBV14 and TRBJ2-6, with D uncertain. V dropped 4 bases and J dropped 0 bases, with 13 bases sitting between them. Per the germline V gene, CDR1 is SGHDN and CDR2 is FVKESK. This CDR3 contains 17 residues. CDR3 region: CASSPWARRSGANVLTF. CDR3 in DNA: TGTGCCAGCAGCCCCTGGGCCCGGCGCTCTGGGGCCAACGTCCTGACTTTC.

The rearrangement links TRBV7-9 to TRBJ2-5, with TRBD2 as a possible D gene (5 bases). Per the germline V gene, CDR1 is SEHNR and CDR2 is FQNEAQ (reference sequence). Deletions cut 1 base from V and 5 bases from J, with 14 bases between. CDR3 length: 15 amino acids. The CDR3 region has the DNA TGTGCCAGCAGCTTAGACCGGCTAGCAGCGGAGACCCAGTACTTC. Its protein product is CASSLDRLAAETQYF.

The chain links TRBV5-8 to TRBJ2-5; unclear D gene. The CDR3 is 14 amino acids. Germline V lookup: CDR1 SGHTS, CDR2 YDEGEE. V lost 0 bases to trimming and J lost 2 bases, with 8 bases between them. For the CDR3, the DNA is TGTGCCAGCAGCTTGGCTGCACGACAAGAGACCCAGTACTTC. This translates into CASSLAARQETQYF.

J is TRBJ2-7 and V is TRBV27; D remains unclear. The CDR3 is made up of 15 amino acids. V lost 0 bases, J lost 0 bases, and 9 bases lay in between. The germline gives CDR1 MNHEY, CDR2 SMNVEV (reference sequence). CDR3 sequence reads: CASSLSNAVSYEQYF. The CDR3 DNA sequence: TGTGCCAGCAGTTTATCGAACGCGGTCTCCTACGAGCAGTACTTC.

The rearrangement links TRBV19 to TRBJ2-1; the match to TRBD1 covers 9 bases. This CDR3 spans 14 amino acids. Germline lookup yields CDR1 LNHDA and CDR2 SQIVND (reference sequence). V shed 1 base and J 6 bases; nucleotides not matched to a gene: 1. CDR3 in DNA: TGTGCCAGTAGTATAGGACAGGGGGTCAATGAGCAGTTCTTC. Amino acid sequence: CASSIGQGVNEQFF.

The chain links TRBV10-1 to TRBJ2-1; D gene ambiguous. Germline assignment: CDR1 WNHNN and CDR2 SYGVQD (reference sequence). The CDR3 contains 15 residues. V gave up 3 bases and J gave up 7 bases, with 16 bases separating them. The CDR3 DNA sequence: TGCGCCAGCAGTGACCCTAGTAGGGTGGGGAATGAGCAGTTCTTC. This gives the protein CASSDPSRVGNEQFF.

V gene TRBV11-2 combines with J gene TRBJ1-2; maybe TRBD1 (5 bases). V was cut by 5 bases and J by 4 bases, with 14 bases left in between. Looked up from germline, CDR1 is SGHAT and CDR2 is FQNNGV. This CDR3 comprises 14 residues. CDR3 in amino acids: CASSLAQGPYGYTF. Here the CDR3 DNA reads TGTGCCAGCAGCCTCGCGCAGGGTCCCTATGGCTACACCTTC.

This clone appeared once. CDR3 amino acids: CASSRQGVANEKLFF. In nucleotides, the CDR3 is TGTGCCAGCAGCCGCCAGGGGGTGGCTAATGAAAAACTGTTTTTT. The chain has TRBV28 and TRBJ1-4, with 7 bases lining up with TRBD1. Germline CDR1 is MDHEN and CDR2 is SYDVKM. J gave up 3 bases and V 6 bases, and 7 bases lay outside the gene matches. This CDR3 is 15 amino acids long. Full variable domain (remainder filled in from reference TRBV28 and TRBJ1-4): DVKVTQSSRYLVKRTGEKVFLECVQDMDHENMFWYRQDPGLGLRLIYFSYDVKMKEKGDIPEGYSVSREKKERFSLILESASTNQTSMYLCASSRQGVANEKLFFGSGTQLSVL.

This chain links TRBV7-2 with TRBJ2-5; perhaps D is TRBD1 or TRBD2 (6 bases each). The CDR3 is 15 residues long. Germline lookup yields CDR1 SGHTA and CDR2 FQGNSA. V lost 7 bases and J lost 5, with 20 bases in between. The CDR3 DNA sequence: TGTGCCAGCAAACAGGGCGGGGTTGGTGGGGAGACCCAGTACTTC. Its translation is CASKQGGVGGETQYF.

The chain recombines TRBV5-1 with TRBJ2-3; the D is unclear. The CDR3 sequence is 13 residues long. Germline V gene sequence: CDR1 SGHRS, CDR2 YFSETQ. V gave up 0 bases and J gave up 5 bases, with 7 bases separating them. The CDR3 DNA sequence: TGCGCCAGCAGCTTGGCCGTTGAAGATACGCAGTATTTT. This encodes CASSLAVEDTQYF.

V gene TRBV7-6 combines with J gene TRBJ2-5; D gene uncertain. CDR1 and CDR2 from the germline V gene are SGHVS and FNYEAQ. V was trimmed by 1 base and J by 4 bases, leaving 4 bases between them. The CDR3 contains 12 residues. Written as DNA, the CDR3 is TGTGCCAGCAGCTTAGGGACAGAGACCCAGTACTTC. Amino acid sequence: CASSLGTETQYF.

The chain recombines TRBV27 with TRBJ2-7, with D unclear. The CDR3 is 14 amino acids. Trimming pared 6 bases from V and 1 base from J, leaving 13 bases between. Looked up from germline, CDR1 is MNHEY and CDR2 is SMNVEV (reference sequence). The CDR3 region has the DNA TGTGCCAGCAGGGCGAAGACCGTTTCCTACGAGCAGTACTTC. Translated: CASRAKTVSYEQYF.

This CDR3 is CASSLAPTSERTDTQYF. The CDR3 nucleotides are TGTGCCAGCAGCCTTGCACCGACTAGCGAGAGGACAGATACGCAGTATTTT. The rearrangement uses TRBV13 and TRBJ2-3, with 8 bases fitting TRBD2. The CDR3 is 17 amino acids. The V gene end was trimmed by 5 bases and the J gene end by 3 bases; junction bases not matched to a gene: 13. CDR1 and CDR2 from the germline V gene are PRHDT and FYEKMQ (reference sequence).

Of note for this clone: Germline and junction disagree at one end, which may indicate a read error. V and J are TRBV6-1 and TRBJ2-1; 9 bases agree with TRBD2. The V gene's germline CDR1 is MNHNS and CDR2 SASEGT. The CDR3 consists of 16 residues. The CDR3 sequence is CASSQAGGISHNEQFF. CDR3 coding DNA: TGTGCCAGCAGTCAAGCGGGAGGTATATCTCACAATGAGCAGTTCTTC.

V usage is TRBV10-3 and J usage is TRBJ1-4; weak D call: TRBD1 (6 bases). CDR3 length equals 17 residues. V lost 2 bases to trimming and J lost 4 bases, with 17 bases between them. The germline CDR1 and CDR2 sequences are ENHRY and SYGVKD. CDR3 protein: CAISEGFGQSLNEKLFF. CDR3 coding DNA: TGTGCCATCAGTGAGGGATTTGGACAGAGCCTTAATGAAAAACTGTTTTTT.

V and J are TRBV19 and TRBJ1-5; D call uncertain. Germline V gene lookup returns CDR1 LNHDA and CDR2 SQIVND (reference sequence). V lost 7 bases, J lost 2 bases, and 15 bases lay in between. The CDR3 spans 15 residues. In nucleotides, the CDR3 is TGTGCCAGTAATATGGGAGGGTACGGCAATCAGCCCCAGCATTTT. It specifies CASNMGGYGNQPQHF.

V usage is TRBV19 and J usage is TRBJ2-3; maybe TRBD1 (6 bases). V was shortened by 8 bases and J by 2 bases, with 11 bases between the two germline ends. Germline CDR1 and CDR2: LNHDA and SQIVND (reference sequence). This CDR3 is built from 13 residues. The CDR3 loop reads CASGSGVTDTQYF. CDR3 nucleotides: TGTGCCAGTGGTTCAGGGGTCACAGATACGCAGTATTTT.